What follows are 29 T cell receptor beta chains derived from one specimen sequenced in a study of a mutant IDH1 vaccine in newly diagnosed glioma. Their target antigens are unknown. Profiling relied on immunoSEQ multiplex PCR, and the TCRdb table lists in-frame clones only, not all of them. Among about 40,000 clones listed, approximately 79% were seen once. The time point is: week 47, end of study. The content of each vaccine dose was 300 ug of mutant IDH1 20-mer peptide, and topical imiquimod accompanied it. The sample in question was PBMCs, obtained from a glioma patient whose treatment included an IDH1 peptide vaccine. The receptors here all came from a man aged 18 to 35 with glioma. Some clones in this sample may be carry-over from other donors' samples.

The chain carries TRBV5-1 and TRBJ2-2, with D possibly being TRBD1 (6 bases). V was shortened by 0 bases and J by 0 bases, with 9 bases between the two germline ends. The CDR3 contains 16 residues. Germline loops: CDR1 SGHRS, CDR2 YFSETQ. The CDR3 DNA is TGCGCCAGCAGCTTGGTTGCAGGGGCGAACACCGGGGAGCTGTTTTTT. Its translation is CASSLVAGANTGELFF.

The rearrangement uses TRBV5-1 and TRBJ2-1; D possibly corresponds to TRBD2 (5 bases). Germline loops: CDR1 SGHRS, CDR2 YFSETQ. CDR3 length: 15 residues. The V gene lost 4 bases and the J gene lost 2 bases, with 13 bases spanning the gap. CDR3 region: CASSAGGSPYNEQFF. DNA of the CDR3: TGCGCCAGCAGCGCGGGCGGATCTCCCTACAATGAGCAGTTCTTC.

The table lists this clone with a few counts. V and J are TRBV10-3 and TRBJ1-2; TRBD1 might be the D (5 bases). The V gene's germline CDR1 is ENHRY and CDR2 SYGVKD. The germline V and J ends were trimmed by 0 bases and 6 bases, with 14 bases remaining between them. The CDR3 extends over 15 amino acids. CDR3 loop: CAISESIWGSHGYTF. CDR3 sequence (DNA): TGTGCCATCAGTGAGTCGATCTGGGGGTCTCATGGCTACACCTTC.

The J gene is TRBJ2-1, the V gene TRBV29-1; possibly TRBD2 for D (6 bases). Trimming shortened V by 3 bases and J by 10 bases, and 19 bases separated the two germline ends. Germline CDR1 reads SQVTM; CDR2 reads ANQGSEA. The CDR3 contains 14 residues. The CDR3 DNA reads as TGCAGCGTTGATTTACTAGCTGGGGGTGGGGAGCAGTTCTTC. Protein: CSVDLLAGGGEQFF.

The chain couples TRBV7-8 to TRBJ2-1; TRBD1 matches 8 bases. The CDR3 totals 16 residues. The V gene's germline CDR1 is SGHVS and CDR2 FQNEAQ. Trimming took 3 bases from V and 5 from J; bases not matched to a gene: 9. The CDR3 loop reads CASSLLQGVRNNEQFF. CDR3 bases: TGTGCCAGCAGCTTGTTACAGGGGGTACGGAACAATGAGCAGTTCTTC.

The rearrangement links TRBV6-4 to TRBJ1-4; D gene ambiguous. Trimming pared 4 bases from V and 3 bases from J, leaving 9 bases between. This CDR3 is 14 amino acids long. Germline CDR1 MRHNA, CDR2 SNTAGT. CDR3 sequence: CASSGPAANEKLFF. The CDR3 bases are TGTGCCAGCAGTGGACCGGCCGCTAATGAAAAACTGTTTTTT.

A single count supports this clone. This chain joins TRBV10-3 and TRBJ2-7; D could derive from TRBD1 or TRBD2 (5 bases each). V was pared by 7 bases and J by 4 bases, with 17 bases between. CDR3 size: 14 residues. Per the germline V gene, CDR1 is ENHRY and CDR2 is SYGVKD. The CDR3 nucleotides read TGTGCCATCATGAAGGGGCCCCGGGGTTACGAGCAGTACTTC. Its protein is CAIMKGPRGYEQYF.

J is TRBJ1-1 and V is TRBV6-5, with 7 bases aligning to TRBD1. V was pared by 4 bases and J by 0 bases, with 5 bases of the junction left unmatched. Germline CDR1 reads MNHEY; CDR2 reads SVGAGI. The CDR3 runs 15 residues. Here the CDR3 DNA reads TGTGCCAGCAGTTCCCCGACAGGGTTGAACACTGAAGCTTTCTTT. Its protein is CASSSPTGLNTEAFF.

V is TRBV7-6 and J is TRBJ1-5; no firm D call. The germline gives CDR1 SGHVS, CDR2 FNYEAQ. Trimming shortened V by 4 bases and J by 5 bases, and 9 bases separated the two germline ends. The CDR3 totals 13 residues. The CDR3 sequence is CASSSAPYQPQHF. The DNA for the CDR3 is TGTGCCAGCAGCTCAGCTCCGTATCAGCCCCAGCATTTT.

The gene calls are TRBV6-6 and TRBJ1-1; 7 bases line up with TRBD1. Germline loops: CDR1 MNHNY, CDR2 SVGAGI (reference sequence). V was pared by 6 bases and J by 3 bases, with 10 bases of the junction left unmatched. This CDR3 comprises 15 residues. The CDR3 DNA sequence: TGTGCCAGCAGGTCTACGACAGGGCTGGACACTGAAGCTTTCTTT. Protein sequence: CASRSTTGLDTEAFF.

DNA for the CDR3: TGTGCCAGCAGCGGGCCCGGGACACGTCGGATCAACAATGAGCAGTTCTTC. Its translation is CASSGPGTRRINNEQFF. The chain carries TRBV7-8 and TRBJ2-1; D is possibly TRBD1 (6 bases). The CDR3 is 17 amino acids. Germline V CDR1 and CDR2: SGHVS, FQNEAQ. Trimming left V 5 bases short and J 5 bases short, with 22 bases between.

This clone was detected only a few times. The chain recombines TRBV30 with TRBJ1-1; TRBD1 agrees at 8 bases. Germline V lookup: CDR1 GTSNPN, CDR2 SVGIG (reference sequence). The V and J ends lost 2 bases and 5 bases, in that order; junction bases with no gene match: 1. The CDR3 is 12 residues long. CDR3 residues: CAWSRTGTEAFF. The CDR3 DNA reads as TGTGCCTGGAGTAGGACAGGGACTGAAGCTTTCTTT.

CDR3 in amino acids: CSASGTGESNQPQHF. CDR3 in DNA: TGCAGCGCTTCCGGGACAGGGGAAAGCAATCAGCCCCAGCATTTT. The J gene is TRBJ1-5, the V gene TRBV29-1; 10 bases map to TRBD1. Germline CDR1 is SQVTM and CDR2 is ANQGSEA. This CDR3 spans 15 amino acids. The V gene end was trimmed by 7 bases and the J gene end by 1 base; junction bases not matched to a gene: 7.

The V gene is TRBV7-2, the J gene TRBJ1-1; D gene ambiguous. This CDR3 region has 13 residues. The V gene's germline CDR1 is SGHTA and CDR2 FQGNSA. The V end was cut by 4 bases, the J end by 3 bases, with 9 bases between. CDR3 nucleotides: TGTGCCAGCAGCTCCGGGGTATACACTGAAGCTTTCTTT. Translation: CASSSGVYTEAFF.

The chain is built from TRBV5-5 and TRBJ1-1; D is possibly TRBD1 (5 bases). Germline V gives CDR1 SGHKS, CDR2 YYEKEE (reference sequence). This CDR3 has 17 amino acids. V was shortened by 0 bases and J by 0 bases, with 15 bases between the two germline ends. The CDR3 is CASSLAMVSRVNTEAFF. DNA for the CDR3: TGTGCCAGCAGCTTGGCCATGGTTTCCAGGGTGAACACTGAAGCTTTCTTT.

The rearrangement uses TRBV27 and TRBJ1-1; TRBD1 aligns across 9 bases. Losses at the gene ends were 7 bases for V and 8 bases for J; bases not matched to a gene: 2. The CDR3 extends over 11 amino acids. Germline V gene sequence: CDR1 MNHEY, CDR2 SMNVEV (reference sequence). The CDR3 loop reads CASNRGPEAFF. CDR3 sequence (DNA): TGTGCCAGCAACAGGGGGCCCGAAGCTTTCTTT.

The chain carries TRBV7-9 and TRBJ2-1; 9 bases are shared with TRBD2. The CDR3 spans 15 residues. Germline values: CDR1 SEHNR, CDR2 FQNEAQ (reference sequence). Trimming at V came to 2 bases and at J to 6 bases, leaving 5 bases not matched to a gene. The CDR3 protein is CASSLYAGGFNEQFF. In DNA, the CDR3 is TGTGCCAGCAGCTTATATGCGGGGGGGTTCAATGAGCAGTTCTTC.

This chain joins TRBV4-2 and TRBJ1-1; no reliable D call. From germline, CDR1 is LGHNA and CDR2 YNFKEQ. V lost 2 bases, J lost 0 bases, and 10 bases lay in between. The CDR3 has 15 residues. CDR3 DNA: TGTGCCAGCAGCCAACCTCGAGGCCTGAACACTGAAGCTTTCTTT. It codes for CASSQPRGLNTEAFF.

The CDR3 DNA sequence: TGTGCCAGCAGTCCGCGGACAGGGTGGGCTAACTATGGCTACACCTTC. It yields the protein CASSPRTGWANYGYTF. The chain combines TRBV28 with TRBJ1-2, with 8 positions matching TRBD1. This CDR3 comprises 16 residues. Trimming took 5 bases from V and 0 from J; bases not matched to a gene: 8. Germline loops: CDR1 MDHEN, CDR2 SYDVKM.

Of note for this clone: A read error may account for a junction end that differs from germline. The chain carries TRBV7-7 and TRBJ1-2; 7 bases line up with TRBD1. The CDR3 sequence is 13 residues long. Germline lookup yields CDR1 SSHAT and CDR2 FNYEAQ (reference sequence). CDR3: CASRLTGNYGYTF. CDR3 coding DNA: TGTGCTAGCAGACTGACAGGGAACTATGGCTACACCTTC.

This rearrangement joins TRBV30 to TRBJ2-3; TRBD2 agrees at 13 bases. Germline V gene sequence: CDR1 GTSNPN, CDR2 SVGIG (reference sequence). The CDR3 consists of 16 residues. After removal of 0 bases from V and 5 bases from J, the junction contained 5 bases not matched to a gene. The CDR3 loop reads CAWSVGTSGEGDTQYF. The CDR3 region has the DNA TGTGCCTGGAGTGTAGGGACTAGCGGGGAGGGAGATACGCAGTATTTT.

This clone showed up just a few times. The rearrangement uses TRBV4-3 and TRBJ1-2, with TRBD1 matching 7 bases. J lost 5 bases, V lost 0 bases, and 15 bases had no gene match. This CDR3 has 18 amino acids. The germline V gene has CDR1 LGHNA and CDR2 YSLEER. CDR3 sequence (DNA): TGCGCCAGCAGCCAAGATCCTTCGGGAGGGGGCATTGGTTATGGCTACACCTTC. Residues: CASSQDPSGGGIGYGYTF.

This chain links TRBV2 with TRBJ1-5; perhaps TRBD1 as D (6 bases). Trimming took off 3 bases at V and 7 bases at J, with 13 bases between the two ends. CDR1 SNHLY and CDR2 FYNNEI come from the germline V gene. CDR3 length: 14 amino acids. The CDR3 reads CASSDLTGRQPQHF. The DNA of the CDR3 is TGTGCCAGCAGTGACCTGACAGGAAGGCAGCCCCAGCATTTT.

V usage is TRBV4-2 and J usage is TRBJ2-5, with 10 bases matching TRBD2. CDR3 length equals 17 residues. Looked up from germline, CDR1 is LGHNA and CDR2 is YNFKEQ. With 0 bases clipped from V and 5 bases from J, the junction kept 9 bases outside the gene matches. The CDR3 nucleotides are TGTGCCAGCAGCCAAGATGATACGGGACTAGCGACGGAGACCCAGTACTTC. Protein: CASSQDDTGLATETQYF.

Comment on this clone: At one of its ends the junction is not consistent with the germline gene, which may arise from a read error. The chain carries TRBV7-7 and TRBJ2-1, with 11 bases aligning to TRBD2. Germline CDR1 reads SSHAT; CDR2 reads FNYEAQ (reference sequence). The CDR3 loop spans 15 amino acids. This chain's CDR3 is CASSLNSGGADEQFF. The CDR3 DNA reads TGTGCTAGCAGCTTAAATAGCGGGGGGGCCGATGAGCAGTTCTTC.

The chain couples TRBV27 to TRBJ1-2; D remains unclear. CDR3 length equals 17 residues. The germline V and J ends were trimmed by 3 bases and 1 base, with 18 bases remaining between them. CDR1 and CDR2 from the germline V gene are MNHEY and SMNVEV (reference sequence). The CDR3 sequence is CASSLLGFDVGNYGYTF. The CDR3 bases are TGTGCCAGCAGTTTGTTGGGTTTCGATGTTGGTAACTATGGCTACACCTTC.

The chain employs TRBV14 and TRBJ1-6, with TRBD1 identical over 9 bases. Germline loops: CDR1 SGHDN, CDR2 FVKESK. The CDR3 length is 14 residues. J lost 9 bases, V lost 6 bases, and 6 bases had no gene match. The CDR3 region is CASRPLTGGSPLHF. The CDR3 DNA sequence: TGTGCCAGCAGACCCTTGACAGGGGGTTCACCCCTCCACTTT.

In its sample, this clone is medium-sized. The chain carries TRBV19 and TRBJ2-1; D is ambiguous. Trimming shortened V by 5 bases and J by 4 bases, and 15 bases separated the two germline ends. CDR3 size: 15 residues. Germline CDR1 reads LNHDA; CDR2 reads SQIVND (reference sequence). The CDR3 sequence is CASSRVEWPYNEQFF. The CDR3 region has the DNA TGTGCCAGTAGTCGGGTAGAATGGCCGTACAATGAGCAGTTCTTC.

This chain links TRBV29-1 with TRBJ1-2, with D possibly TRBD1 on 6 matching bases. CDR1 and CDR2 from the germline V gene are SQVTM and ANQGSEA. Between the trimmed V and J ends, which lost 6 bases and 2 bases, there was a span of 19 bases. The CDR3 runs to 15 residues. The CDR3 bases are TGCAGCGTCCCAGATGGGCAGGGGCTGAACTATGGCTACACCTTC. It codes for CSVPDGQGLNYGYTF.